This TCR beta chain was recovered during a study of blood T cell repertoires in COVID-19. Turning to the study itself: The origin of the acute and convalescent COVID-19 samples was the United States, Italy and Spain. Sample material is recorded as cDNA or gDNA derived from T cells, B-cell-depleted T cells, or PBMCs.

Methods used by the authors: The authors estimated nucleated cell counts from reference gene primer amplification. The method was immunoSEQ multiplex PCR; TCRdb's version includes in-frame clones alone and lacks a portion of them. Clonal size and the V and J genes are those of that table, whereas D and trimming came from the DNA. The table shows approximately 50,000 clones, with about 90% occurring only once. Germline values: CDR1 SNHLY, CDR2 FYNNEI. The CDR3 has 15 amino acids. V was trimmed by 4 bases and J by 0 bases, leaving 12 bases between them. The V and J genes are TRBV2 and TRBJ1-2; D uncertain. Sequencing was done on a sample of peripheral blood. This TCR was sampled from a man over 45 with active COVID-19. CDR3 DNA sequence: TGTGCCAGCAGTGCAAACCTTTTAGCTAACTATGGCTACACCTTC. This sequence encodes CASSANLLANYGYTF.